This T cell receptor beta chain was identified during a study of early T cells in non-severe SARS-CoV-2 infection (dated by TCRdb to the early 2020s). Regarding the research as a whole: Because TCR sequencing was done on bulk RNA from unsorted whole blood, the alpha and beta chains could not be paired.

This clonotype was observed a few times. The specificity of this receptor is unknown. No much larger clone exists at a distance of one base, and base qualities are not known. The library came from 5' RACE. Sequencer: NextSeq 500. To correct for sequencing error and PCR bias, the TCR library protocol tagged individual cDNA molecules with unique molecular identifiers. Both TCR alpha and beta chains were sequenced, and tight co-correlation was observed between alpha and beta sequence abundances in each sample. As for how the authors treated the data: Decombinator V4 was used to perform V gene, J gene and CDR3 annotation of TCR sequences. Expanded TCRs were defined as changing significantly between any two time points under a Poisson model with p below 0.0001. TCR abundances were normalised to the total number of TCRs sequenced per sample and expressed as counts per million. MAIT TCRs were defined by TRAV1-2 paired with TRAJ12, TRAJ20 or TRAJ33, and iNKT TCRs by TRAV10 paired with TRAJ18. A search of VDJdb, accessed on 1 November 2021, was run for TCRs annotated to CMV, EBV and SARS-CoV-2, with TCRs annotated for multiple antigens excluded. Using fastp trimming at Q25 and MiXCR clonotype assembly, TCRdb reanalyzed the public sequencing data and kept in-frame beta chains. Entries that share a CDR3 protein sequence are merged under the most common genes and DNA. The V and J calls shown here were made by TCRdb, not taken from the authors' results. The sample table holds 35,000 to 40,000 distinct CDR3 sequences, of which over 3.5% were seen once. The ten largest account for less than 12% of the sample.

The CDR3 covers 18 residues, taking in both the cysteine and the phenylalanine. The retained sequence is limited to the CDR3, 54 bases, with the frame set at the first base. V sheds 3 bases and J sheds 3 bases, leaving 21 bases between their ends. CDR1 and CDR2 are read off the germline V gene (reference sequence) as MNHEY and SMNVEV. A case-control design nested within a healthcare worker cohort in London, UK, was used, with weekly nasopharyngeal swab PCR tests and blood sampling performed. Healthcare workers were recruited during the week of the UK lockdown, between 23 and 31 March 2020, and followed weekly for up to roughly 15 weeks. Paper-wide results and their limitations: VDJdb matching was skewed toward anti-spike CD8 responses, so virus-specific expansions were likely underestimated and private and CD4 specificities were missed.

The receptor's source is an adult who was a healthcare worker with PCR-confirmed SARS-CoV-2 infection or an uninfected control (not recorded which). The sample comprised whole blood. The chain employs TRBV27 and TRBJ2-4; the D gene could be either TRBD1 or TRBD2, each agreeing at 6 bases. The DNA sequence follows: TGTGCCAGCAGTTTTGCCGGGGGCGCCACCATGGGCAAAAACATTCAGTACTTC. Its protein is CASSFAGGATMGKNIQYF.